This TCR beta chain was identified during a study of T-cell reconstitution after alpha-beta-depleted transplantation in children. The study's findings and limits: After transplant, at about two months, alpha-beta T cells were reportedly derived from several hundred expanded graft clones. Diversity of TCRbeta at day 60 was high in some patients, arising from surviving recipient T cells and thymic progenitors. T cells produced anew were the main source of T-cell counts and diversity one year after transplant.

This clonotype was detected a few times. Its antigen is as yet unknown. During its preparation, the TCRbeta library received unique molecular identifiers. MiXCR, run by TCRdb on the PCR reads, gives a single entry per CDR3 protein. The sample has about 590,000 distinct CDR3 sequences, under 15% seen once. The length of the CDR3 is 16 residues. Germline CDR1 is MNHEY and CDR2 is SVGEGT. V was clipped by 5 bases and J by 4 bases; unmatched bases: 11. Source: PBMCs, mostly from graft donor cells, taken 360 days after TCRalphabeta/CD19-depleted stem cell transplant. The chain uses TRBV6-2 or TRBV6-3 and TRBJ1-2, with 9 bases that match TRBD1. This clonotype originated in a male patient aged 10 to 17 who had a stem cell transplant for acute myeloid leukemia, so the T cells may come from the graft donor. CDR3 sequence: CASSNTGTGLPYGYTF. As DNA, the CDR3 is TGTGCCAGCAGTAACACCGGGACAGGGTTACCCTATGGCTACACCTTC.